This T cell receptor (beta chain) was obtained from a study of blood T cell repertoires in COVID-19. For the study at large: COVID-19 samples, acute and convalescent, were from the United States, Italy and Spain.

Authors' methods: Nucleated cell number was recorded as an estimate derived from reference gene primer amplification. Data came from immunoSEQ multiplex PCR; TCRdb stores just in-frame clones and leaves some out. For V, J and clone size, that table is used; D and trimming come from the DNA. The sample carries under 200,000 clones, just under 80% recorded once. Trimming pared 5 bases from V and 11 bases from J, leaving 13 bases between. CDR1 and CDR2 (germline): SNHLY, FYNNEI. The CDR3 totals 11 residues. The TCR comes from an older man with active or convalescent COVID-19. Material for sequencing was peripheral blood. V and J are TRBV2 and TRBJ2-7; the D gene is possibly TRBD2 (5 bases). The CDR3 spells CASSPGPREYF. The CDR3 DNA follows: TGTGCCAGCAGTCCCGGGCCGAGGGAGTACTTC.